The clone carrying this T cell receptor (beta chain) was detected only once. The method was immunoSEQ multiplex PCR; TCRdb's version includes in-frame clones alone and lacks a portion of them. Of approximately 760,000 clones in the sample, 80% to 90% were seen once. These data come from a study of shared T cell receptors in the human thymus. Germline V gives CDR1 PRHDT, CDR2 FYEKMQ (reference sequence). Trimming removed 2 bases at V and 6 bases at J, with 11 bases between. This CDR3 region has 14 residues. The sample also formed part of further work on human thymus T cells. That source notes: Resections were taken during corrective heart surgery, and the thymus tissue came from these. Repertoires sampled from thymus and blood appeared biased in V and J gene usage. Unrelated individuals reportedly shared highly overlapping thymic TCR repertoires.

The chain combines TRBV13 with TRBJ2-1, with a tentative D call TRBD1 (5 bases). Source material: thymocytes. This receptor was obtained from a girl under three years old with a congenital heart defect. CDR3 region: CASSLTQARNEQFF. CDR3 bases: TGTGCCAGCAGCTTAACACAGGCGCGCAATGAGCAGTTCTTC. Filled out from reference TRBV13 and TRBJ2-1, the complete variable domain reads AAGVIQSPRHLIKEKRETATLKCYPIPRHDTVYWYQQGPGQDPQFLISFYEKMQSDKGSIPDRFSAQQFSDYHSELNMSSLELGDSALYFCASSLTQARNEQFFGPGTRLTVL.